This TCR beta chain originates from a study of CD8 T cells in ankylosing spondylitis (dated by TCRdb to about 2017). For the study in its entirety: The study profiled T cell receptor beta repertoires in healthy donors and ankylosing spondylitis patients to find disease-linked TCR variants. In total, the full study cohort was made up of roughly 100 healthy donors and more than 20 ankylosing spondylitis patients. Peripheral blood samples were taken, and synovial fluid was additionally collected from ankylosing spondylitis patients. Overall study results and their limits: Blood from ankylosing spondylitis patients appeared to be characterized by a TCR beta motif made up of under 10 highly homologous amino acid variants. The disease-linked clones were reported as significantly enriched in matched synovial fluid samples from ankylosing spondylitis patients. Some motif variants had previously been reported in the synovial fluid and blood of reactive arthritis patients, which suggests shared mechanisms of disease initiation. In peripheral blood, the disease-linked clones were found at relatively low frequencies and had a CD8+ phenotype.

In its sample, this clonotype was seen a few times. What antigen it recognizes has not been identified. Per-nucleotide qualities are absent, and no much larger clonotype sits a single base away. Sequencer: Illumina HiSeq 2500. TCR beta libraries were prepared by quantitative 5'-RACE with molecular barcodes. On the study's bioinformatics: To identify disease-linked TCR variants, a new computational method was used, one built on a probabilistic model of VDJ rearrangement. TCRdb reworked the public reads: Q25 trimming with fastp, MiXCR clone assembly, productive beta chains retained. One record per CDR3 amino acid sequence lists the most common genes and DNA. TCRdb's processing, not the authors' own work, is the source of the V and J calls. A total of 150,000 to 250,000 distinct CDR3 sequences appear in this sample, 9.5% to 15% of them only once. 16% of the sample is held by the ten biggest clonotypes.

This sequence was found in a male donor with ankylosing spondylitis or in good health (not recorded which). The specimen sequenced was blood, either unsorted or a sorted T cell fraction (not recorded which).

The bases read TGTGCCAGCATAGGACAGGGCGGTGACTATGGCTACACCTTC. Its protein product is CASIGQGGDYGYTF. In this chain, TRBV2 is recombined with TRBJ1-2; TRBD1 agrees with 8 junctional bases. Per the germline V gene, SNHLY is the CDR1 and FYNNEI is the CDR2. V has 7 bases trimmed and J has 3 bases trimmed; junction bases matching no gene number 7. Its CDR3 holds 14 amino acids, cysteine through phenylalanine. CDR3 DNA is the only sequence kept; it has 42 bases, read in frame from the first base.